This TCR beta chain was documented in a study of CD8+ T cells in alopecia areata. V lost 0 bases and J lost 5, with 12 bases in between. CDR1 and CDR2 from the germline V gene are SGHDT and YYEEEE. The CDR3 is 14 residues long. Indicated treatment: oral pan-JAK inhibitor, 5-10 mg twice daily. As the sequencing template, cDNA was produced by extracting RNA and reverse transcribing it. TCRdb's table, derived via immunoSEQ multiplex PCR, lists solely in-frame clones and lacks some. The sample carries about 200,000 clones, approximately 38% recorded once. This TCR was recovered from a human donor with alopecia areata. The chain recombines TRBV5-6 with TRBJ2-7; D is possibly TRBD2 (5 bases). Sequencing used CD4+ T cells sorted from blood, obtained between weeks 30 and 35, from a patient treated with tofacitinib. This CDR3 is CASSLVSKRHEQYF. The CDR3, as DNA: TGTGCCAGCAGCTTGGTCTCGAAGCGGCACGAGCAGTACTTC.